This section outlines one T cell receptor beta chain sequence together with its context. Antigen specificity is unknown. Arm-PCR with iRepertoire HTBI primers amplified the CDR3 regions for these TCR beta libraries. TCRdb reprocessed the multiplex PCR reads via MiXCR and lists one record per CDR3 protein. The table shows 350,000 to 500,000 distinct CDR3 sequences, with less than 15% occurring only once. This sample stems from a study of regulatory T cells in long-lasting Graves disease. Study-wide findings and caveats: Newly diagnosed disease favored TRBV20-1 and TRBJ2-1 over persistent disease.

Time point specified: newly diagnosed GD, antithyroid drugs for less than 3 months. The TCR library was made from RNA that had been extracted from PBMCs in TRIzol. A volume of roughly 8.4 milliliters of peripheral blood was collected in EDTA tubes. V gave up 2 bases and J gave up 8 bases; unmatched junction bases: 5. The CDR3 covers 14 residues. The sample was also linked to a second study, of T cells in Graves' hyperthyroidism and ophthalmopathy. In that study: Diagnoses rested on clinical symptoms, serum thyroxine and TRAb, thyroid ultrasound and orbital computed tomography. When the TCR CDR3 underwent first-round RT-PCR, the HTBI primer set was used.

This TCR was sampled from a woman aged 45 to 65 with Graves disease. This specimen was peripheral blood mononuclear cells (PBMCs), taken at new diagnosis, from a patient treated with antithyroid drugs. This sequence joins TRBV12-3 or TRBV12-4 and TRBJ2-2, with TRBD2 matching over 7 bases. This chain's CDR3 is CASSLSGVPGELFF. The CDR3 coding sequence is TGTGCCAGCAGTTTAAGCGGGGTCCCTGGGGAGCTGTTTTTT.